Below are 6 T cell receptor beta chains sequenced from a single sample in a study of T cell clonality in common variable immunodeficiency. TCRdb's table, derived via immunoSEQ multiplex PCR, lists solely in-frame clones and lacks some. The repertoire consists of about 31,000 clones, none detected only once. The sample taken for sequencing was peripheral blood mononuclear cells. The receptor set was obtained from a person aged 18 to 75 in good health.

Ten or more counts support this clone. The read terminates 3 residues before the CDR3 end, so the remaining end is supplied by the germline J gene. The identical CDR3 is also encoded by other nucleotide sequences in the sample. The chain uses TRBV20-1 and TRBJ2-6; D uncertain. The length of the CDR3 is 14 residues. V was pared by 0 bases and J by 0 bases, with 3 bases between. Germline lookup yields CDR1 DFQATT and CDR2 SNEGSKA (reference sequence). The sequenced part of the CDR3 DNA is TGCAGTGCTAGAGACAGCTCTGGGGCCAACGTC. It codes for CSARDSSGANV. The complete CDR3 protein is CSARDSSGANVLTF.

This clone was seen many times. The read halts 3 residues ahead of the CDR3 end, with the missing end drawn from the germline J gene. V and J are TRBV7-2 and TRBJ2-2, with D perhaps matching TRBD2 (6 bases). This CDR3 is built from 14 residues. The germline V and J ends were trimmed by 8 bases and 1 base, with 11 bases remaining between them. Germline CDR1 is SGHTA and CDR2 is FQGNSA. CDR3 bases read: TGTGCCAGCGGCGAGCGGGTGAACACCGGGGAG. Amino acids: CASGERVNTGE. The CDR3, in full, reads CASGERVNTGELFF.

In this sample, this clone turned up a few times. The sequence runs out 3 residues before the end of the CDR3; the remainder is reconstructed from the germline J gene. V is TRBV2 and J is TRBJ1-2, with unresolved D. Germline CDR1 and CDR2: SNHLY and FYNNEI. The CDR3 is 13 residues long. The part of the CDR3 DNA that was read is TGTGCCAGCAGTGGCCCCGAGAACTACGAC. Residues: CASSGPENYD. The complete CDR3 protein is CASSGPENYDYTF.

This clone was detected ten times or more. The read halts 3 residues ahead of the CDR3 end, with the missing end drawn from the germline J gene. The V call is TRBV6-1, the J call TRBJ2-5, with a weak D call TRBD2 (5 bases). V was pared by 2 bases and J by 1 base, with 8 bases between. Germline V gives CDR1 MNHNS, CDR2 SASEGT. The CDR3 consists of 14 residues. The covered CDR3 bases are TGTGCCAGCAGTGAAAGGGCGGGCCAAGAGACC. It yields the protein CASSERAGQET. The entire CDR3 reads CASSERAGQETQYF.

This clone was recorded at least ten times. The read ends 3 residues shy of where the CDR3 ends; the end is completed using the germline J gene. This chain links TRBV29-1 with TRBJ2-2; 9 nucleotides match TRBD2. This CDR3 is built from 15 residues. Germline assignment: CDR1 SQVTM and CDR2 ANQGSEA. Partial CDR3 DNA: TGCAGCGTTGAAGTTCCCGCGGGGGGGGGCGAAAAG. Amino acid sequence: CSVEVPAGGGEK. The CDR3 in its entirety is CSVEVPAGGGEKLFF.

This clone has a count of ten or more. Read sequence stops 3 residues before the CDR3 end, and the germline J gene provides the missing end. The rearrangement joins TRBV6-1 to TRBJ2-7; D unresolved. This CDR3 spans 16 amino acids. Trimming left V 2 bases short and J 2 bases short, with 16 bases between. Germline V gene lookup returns CDR1 MNHNS and CDR2 SASEGT. The DNA read from the CDR3 is TGTGCCAGCAGTGAATACCGGGTCAGAATTACCTACGAG. This encodes CASSEYRVRITYE. The complete CDR3 protein is CASSEYRVRITYEQYF.